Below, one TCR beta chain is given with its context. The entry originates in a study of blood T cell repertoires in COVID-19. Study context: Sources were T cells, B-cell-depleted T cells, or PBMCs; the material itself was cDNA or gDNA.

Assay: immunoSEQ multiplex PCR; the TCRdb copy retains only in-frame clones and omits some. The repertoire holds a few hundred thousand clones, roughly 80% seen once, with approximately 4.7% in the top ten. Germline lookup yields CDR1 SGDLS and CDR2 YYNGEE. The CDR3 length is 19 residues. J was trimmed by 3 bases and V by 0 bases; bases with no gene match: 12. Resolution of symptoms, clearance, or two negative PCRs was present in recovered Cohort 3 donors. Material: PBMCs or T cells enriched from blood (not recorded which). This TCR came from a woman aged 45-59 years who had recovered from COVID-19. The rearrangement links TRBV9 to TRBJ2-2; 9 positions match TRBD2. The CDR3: CASSVGVRGRAFHTGELFF. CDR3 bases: TGTGCCAGCAGCGTAGGAGTTCGCGGGAGGGCCTTTCACACCGGGGAGCTGTTTTTT.